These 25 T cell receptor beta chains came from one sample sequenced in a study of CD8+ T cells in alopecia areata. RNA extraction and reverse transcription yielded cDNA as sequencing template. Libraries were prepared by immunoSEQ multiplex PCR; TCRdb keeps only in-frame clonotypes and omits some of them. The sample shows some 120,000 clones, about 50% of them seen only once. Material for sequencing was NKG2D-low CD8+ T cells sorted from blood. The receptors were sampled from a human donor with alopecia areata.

CDR3 bases: TGTGCCAGCAGCTTGTCCGCAGCTGGGTATGAAGCTTTCTTT. It encodes CASSLSAAGYEAFF. This chain connects TRBV5-6 to TRBJ1-1; D is unresolved. The CDR3 contains 14 residues. V lost 1 base and J lost 7, with 14 bases in between. CDR1 is SGHDT, CDR2 YYEEEE, per germline.

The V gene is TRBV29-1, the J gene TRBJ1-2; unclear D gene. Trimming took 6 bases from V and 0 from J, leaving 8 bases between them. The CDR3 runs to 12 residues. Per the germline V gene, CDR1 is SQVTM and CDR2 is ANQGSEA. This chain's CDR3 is CSVGTANYGYTF. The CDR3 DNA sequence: TGCAGCGTCGGTACAGCTAACTATGGCTACACCTTC.

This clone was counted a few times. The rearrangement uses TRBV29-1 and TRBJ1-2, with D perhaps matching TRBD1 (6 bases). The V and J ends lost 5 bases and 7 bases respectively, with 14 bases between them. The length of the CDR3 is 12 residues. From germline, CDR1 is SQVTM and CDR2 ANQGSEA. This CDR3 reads CSVPEGGAGYTF. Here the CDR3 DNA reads TGCAGCGTTCCCGAGGGGGGCGCTGGCTACACCTTC.

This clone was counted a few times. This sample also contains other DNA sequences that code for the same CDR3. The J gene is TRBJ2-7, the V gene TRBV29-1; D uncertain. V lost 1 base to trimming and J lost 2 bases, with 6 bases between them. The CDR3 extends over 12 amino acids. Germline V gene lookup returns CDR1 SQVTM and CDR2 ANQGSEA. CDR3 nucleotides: TGCAGCGTTGAAGTTTCGGCCTACGAGCAGTACTTC. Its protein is CSVEVSAYEQYF.

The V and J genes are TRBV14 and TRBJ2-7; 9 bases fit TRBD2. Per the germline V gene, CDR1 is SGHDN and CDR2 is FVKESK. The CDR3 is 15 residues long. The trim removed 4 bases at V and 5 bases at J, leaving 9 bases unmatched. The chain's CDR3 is CASSRTGLAGDEQYF. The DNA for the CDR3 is TGTGCCAGCAGCCGTACGGGACTAGCTGGCGACGAGCAGTACTTC.

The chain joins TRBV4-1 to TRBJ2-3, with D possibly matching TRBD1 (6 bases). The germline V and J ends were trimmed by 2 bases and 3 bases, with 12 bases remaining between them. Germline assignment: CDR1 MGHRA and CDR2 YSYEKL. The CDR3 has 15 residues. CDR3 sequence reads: CASSQLMGATDTQYF. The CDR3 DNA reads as TGCGCCAGCAGCCAATTGATGGGGGCGACAGATACGCAGTATTTT.

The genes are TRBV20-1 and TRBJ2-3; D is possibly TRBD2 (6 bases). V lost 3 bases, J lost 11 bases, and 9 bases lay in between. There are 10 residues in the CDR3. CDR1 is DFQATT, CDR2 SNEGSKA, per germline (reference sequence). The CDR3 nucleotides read TGCAGTGCTAGTACGGGAGAGCAGTATTTT. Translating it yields CSASTGEQYF.

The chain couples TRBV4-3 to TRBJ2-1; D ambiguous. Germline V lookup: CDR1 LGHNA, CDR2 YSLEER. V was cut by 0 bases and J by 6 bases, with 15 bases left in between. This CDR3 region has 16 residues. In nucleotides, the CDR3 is TGCGCCAGCAGCCAAGATCTTCTCCCCGCGGTCAATGAGCAGTTCTTC. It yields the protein CASSQDLLPAVNEQFF.

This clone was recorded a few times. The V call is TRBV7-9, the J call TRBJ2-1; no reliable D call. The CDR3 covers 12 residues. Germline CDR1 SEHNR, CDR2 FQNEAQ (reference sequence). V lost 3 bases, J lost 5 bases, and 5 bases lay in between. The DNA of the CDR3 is TGTGCCAGCAGCTTCGAGCACAATGAGCAGTTCTTC. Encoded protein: CASSFEHNEQFF.

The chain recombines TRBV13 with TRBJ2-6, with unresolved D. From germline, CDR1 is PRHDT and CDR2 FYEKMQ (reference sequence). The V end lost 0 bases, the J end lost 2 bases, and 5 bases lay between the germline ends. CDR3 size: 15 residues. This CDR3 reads CASSLGEPGANVLTF. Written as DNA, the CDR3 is TGTGCCAGCAGCTTAGGGGAACCTGGGGCCAACGTCCTGACTTTC.

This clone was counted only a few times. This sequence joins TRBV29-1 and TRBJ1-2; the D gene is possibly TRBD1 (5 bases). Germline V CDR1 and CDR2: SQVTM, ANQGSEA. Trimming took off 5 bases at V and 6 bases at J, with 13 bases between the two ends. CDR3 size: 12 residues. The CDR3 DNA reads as TGCAGCGTTCCAGGGAACATGGATGGCTACACCTTC. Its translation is CSVPGNMDGYTF. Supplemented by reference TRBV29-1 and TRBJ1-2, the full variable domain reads SAVISQKPSRDICQRGTSLTIQCQVDSQVTMMFWYRQQPGQSLTLIATANQGSEATYESGFVIDKFPISRPNLTFSTLTVSNMSPEDSSIYLCSVPGNMDGYTFGSGTRLTVV.

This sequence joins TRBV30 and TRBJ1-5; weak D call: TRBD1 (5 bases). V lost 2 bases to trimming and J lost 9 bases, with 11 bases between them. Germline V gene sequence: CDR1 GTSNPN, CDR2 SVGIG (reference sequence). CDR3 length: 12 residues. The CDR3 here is CAWSLGRGPQHF. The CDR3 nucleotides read TGTGCCTGGAGTCTGGGGCGGGGGCCCCAGCATTTT.

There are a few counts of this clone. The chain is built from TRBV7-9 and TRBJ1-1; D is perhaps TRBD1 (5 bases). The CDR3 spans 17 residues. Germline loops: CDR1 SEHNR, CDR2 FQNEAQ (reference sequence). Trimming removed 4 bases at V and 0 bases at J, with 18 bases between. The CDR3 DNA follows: TGTGCCAGCAGCTCATCTCACAAGGGACTGCTGAACACTGAAGCTTTCTTT. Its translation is CASSSSHKGLLNTEAFF.

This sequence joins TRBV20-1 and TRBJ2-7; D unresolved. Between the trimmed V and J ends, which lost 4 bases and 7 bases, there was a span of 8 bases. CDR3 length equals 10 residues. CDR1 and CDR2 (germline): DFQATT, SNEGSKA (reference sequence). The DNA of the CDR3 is TGCAGTGCTACCGACGGGGAGCAGTACTTC. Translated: CSATDGEQYF.

In DNA, the CDR3 is TGCAGCGTTGAACAGGACAAGGGAAAAAACTATGGCTACACCTTC. This gives the protein CSVEQDKGKNYGYTF. The chain couples TRBV29-1 to TRBJ1-2, with D possibly matching TRBD1 (5 bases). CDR3 length: 15 residues. V shed 2 bases and J shed 2 bases, with 15 bases lying between them. Germline CDR1 is SQVTM and CDR2 is ANQGSEA.

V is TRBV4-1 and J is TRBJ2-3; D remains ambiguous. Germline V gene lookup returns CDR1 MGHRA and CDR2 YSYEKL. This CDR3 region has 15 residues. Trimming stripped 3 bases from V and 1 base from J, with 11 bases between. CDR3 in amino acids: CASSQEADGTDTQYF. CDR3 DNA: TGCGCCAGCAGCCAGGAAGCAGACGGCACAGATACGCAGTATTTT.

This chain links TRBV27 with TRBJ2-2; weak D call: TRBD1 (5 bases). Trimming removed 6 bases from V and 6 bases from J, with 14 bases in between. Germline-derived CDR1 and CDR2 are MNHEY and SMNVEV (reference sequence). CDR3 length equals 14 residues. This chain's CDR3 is CASRLTGSPGELFF. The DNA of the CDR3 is TGTGCCAGCAGACTCACAGGCTCTCCCGGGGAGCTGTTTTTT.

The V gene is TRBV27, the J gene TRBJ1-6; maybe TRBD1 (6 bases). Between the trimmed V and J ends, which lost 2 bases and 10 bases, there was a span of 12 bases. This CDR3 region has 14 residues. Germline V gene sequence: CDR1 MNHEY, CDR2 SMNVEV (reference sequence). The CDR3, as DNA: TGTGCCAGCAGTTTAGAGGGGGTTGGGTCACCCCTCCACTTT. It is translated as CASSLEGVGSPLHF.

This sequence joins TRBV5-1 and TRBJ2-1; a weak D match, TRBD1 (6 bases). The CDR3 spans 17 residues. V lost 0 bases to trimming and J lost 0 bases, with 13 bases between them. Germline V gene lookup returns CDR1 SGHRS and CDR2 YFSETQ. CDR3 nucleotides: TGCGCCAGCAGCTTGGTCGGACAGACGAGCTCCTACAATGAGCAGTTCTTC. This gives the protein CASSLVGQTSSYNEQFF.

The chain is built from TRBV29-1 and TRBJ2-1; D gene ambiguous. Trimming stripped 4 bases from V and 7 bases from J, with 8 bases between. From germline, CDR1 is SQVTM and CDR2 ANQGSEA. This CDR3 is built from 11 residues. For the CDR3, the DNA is TGCAGCGTTGTGAGGCAAAATGAGCAGTTCTTC. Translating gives CSVVRQNEQFF.

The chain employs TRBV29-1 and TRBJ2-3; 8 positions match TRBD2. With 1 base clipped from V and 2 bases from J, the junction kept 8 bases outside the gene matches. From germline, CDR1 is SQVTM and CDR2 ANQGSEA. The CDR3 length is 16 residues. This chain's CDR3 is CSVEANSGKYTDTQYF. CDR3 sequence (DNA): TGCAGCGTTGAAGCTAATAGCGGGAAATACACAGATACGCAGTATTTT.

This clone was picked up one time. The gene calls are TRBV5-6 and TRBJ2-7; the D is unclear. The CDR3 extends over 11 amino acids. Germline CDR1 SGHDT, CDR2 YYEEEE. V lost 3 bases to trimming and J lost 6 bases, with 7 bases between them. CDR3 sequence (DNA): TGTGCCAGCAGCTACGGGCCCGAGCAGTACTTC. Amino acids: CASSYGPEQYF.

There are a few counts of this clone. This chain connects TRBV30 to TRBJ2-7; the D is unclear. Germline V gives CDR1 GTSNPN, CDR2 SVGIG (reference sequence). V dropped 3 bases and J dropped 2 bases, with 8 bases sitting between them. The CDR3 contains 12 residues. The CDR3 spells CAWSYSPYEQYF. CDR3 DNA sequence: TGTGCCTGGAGCTACAGTCCCTACGAGCAGTACTTC. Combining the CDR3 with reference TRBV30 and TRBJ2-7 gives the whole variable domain SQTIHQWPATLVQPVGSPLSLECTVEGTSNPNLYWYRQAAGRGLQLLFYSVGIGQISSEVPQNLSASRPQDRQFILSSKKLLLSDSGFYLCAWSYSPYEQYFGPGTRLTVT.

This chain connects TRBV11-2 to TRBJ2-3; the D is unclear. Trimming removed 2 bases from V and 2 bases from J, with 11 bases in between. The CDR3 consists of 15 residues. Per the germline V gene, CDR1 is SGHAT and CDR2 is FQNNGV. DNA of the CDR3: TGTGCCAGCAGCTTACTGCCTGCGTCCACAGATACGCAGTATTTT. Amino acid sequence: CASSLLPASTDTQYF. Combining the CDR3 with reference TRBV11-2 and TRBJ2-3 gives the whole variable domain EAGVAQSPRYKIIEKRQSVAFWCNPISGHATLYWYQQILGQGPKLLIQFQNNGVVDDSQLPKDRFSAERLKGVDSTLKIQPAKLEDSAVYLCASSLLPASTDTQYFGPGTRLTVL.

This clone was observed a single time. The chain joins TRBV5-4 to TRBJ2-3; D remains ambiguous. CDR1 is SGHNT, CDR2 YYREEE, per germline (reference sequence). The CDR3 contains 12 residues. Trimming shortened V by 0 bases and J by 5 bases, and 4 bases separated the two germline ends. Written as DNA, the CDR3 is TGTGCCAGCAGCTTGGCGGGAGATACGCAGTATTTT. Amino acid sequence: CASSLAGDTQYF.